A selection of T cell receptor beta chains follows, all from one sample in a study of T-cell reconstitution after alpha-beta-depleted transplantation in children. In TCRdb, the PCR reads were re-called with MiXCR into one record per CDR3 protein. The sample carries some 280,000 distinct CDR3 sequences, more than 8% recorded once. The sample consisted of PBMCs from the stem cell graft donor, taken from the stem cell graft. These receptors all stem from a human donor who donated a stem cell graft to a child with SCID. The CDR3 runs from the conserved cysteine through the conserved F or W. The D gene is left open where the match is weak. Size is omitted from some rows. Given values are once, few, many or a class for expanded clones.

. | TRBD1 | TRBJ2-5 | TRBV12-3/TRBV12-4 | CASSTGTGVYRPETQYF | TGTGCCAGCAGTACCGGGACAGGGGTATACAGGCCAGAGACCCAGTACTTC
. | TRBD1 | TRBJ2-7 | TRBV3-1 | CASSQVSAGGANYEQYF | TGTGCCAGCAGCCAAGTGTCCGCAGGGGGCGCCAACTACGAGCAGTACTTC
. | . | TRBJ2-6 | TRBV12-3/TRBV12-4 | CASSIMAGANVLTF | TGTGCCAGCAGTATCATGGCTGGGGCCAACGTCCTGACTTTC
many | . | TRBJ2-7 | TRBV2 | CASSATTYEQYF | TGTGCCAGCAGTGCGACTACCTACGAGCAGTACTTC
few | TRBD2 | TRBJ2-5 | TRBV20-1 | CSAVRGGETQYF | TGCAGTGCTGTACGGGGGGGAGAGACCCAGTACTTC
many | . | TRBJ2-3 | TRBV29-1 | CSVEGGSADTQYF | TGCAGCGTTGAAGGCGGATCGGCAGATACGCAGTATTTT
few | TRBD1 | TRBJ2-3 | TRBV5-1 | CASSLGTGFTDTQYF | TGCGCCAGCAGCTTGGGGACAGGTTTTACAGATACGCAGTATTTT
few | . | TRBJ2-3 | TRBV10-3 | CAISLFPPVRPDTQYF | TGTGCCATCAGTCTGTTCCCACCTGTCCGCCCAGATACGCAGTATTTT
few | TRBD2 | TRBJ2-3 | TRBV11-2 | CASSPYFLSGGRTDTQYF | TGTGCCAGCAGCCCCTACTTCCTCAGCGGGGGTAGAACAGATACGCAGTATTTT
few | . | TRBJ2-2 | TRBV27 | CASSLRMAGELFF | TGTGCCAGCAGTTTAAGGATGGCCGGGGAGCTGTTTTTT
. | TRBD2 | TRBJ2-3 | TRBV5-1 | CASSFPSGGQRTDTQYF | TGCGCCAGCAGCTTTCCTAGCGGGGGGCAACGCACAGATACGCAGTATTTT
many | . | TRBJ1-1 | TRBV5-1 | CASSLEGAKNTEAFF | TGCGCCAGCAGCTTGGAAGGGGCTAAGAACACTGAAGCTTTCTTT
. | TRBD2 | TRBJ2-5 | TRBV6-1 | CASSEVAGGPKTQYF | TGTGCCAGCAGTGAAGTGGCGGGGGGGCCAAAGACCCAGTACTTC
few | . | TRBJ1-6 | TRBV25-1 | CASSDSFNSPLHF | TGTGCCAGCAGTGACAGCTTTAATTCACCCCTCCACTTT
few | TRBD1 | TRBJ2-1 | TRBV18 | CASSLSTGGYNEQFF | TGTGCCAGCTCACTCTCGACAGGGGGATACAATGAGCAGTTCTTC
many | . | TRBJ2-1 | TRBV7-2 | CASSLLPGEQFF | TGTGCCAGCAGCTTACTACCGGGTGAGCAGTTCTTC
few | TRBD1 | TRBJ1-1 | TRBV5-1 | CASGGVTGALNTEAFF | TGCGCCAGTGGGGGGGTGACAGGGGCCCTGAACACTGAAGCTTTCTTT
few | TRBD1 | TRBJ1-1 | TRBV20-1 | CSARQGEDTEAFF | TGCAGTGCTAGGCAGGGGGAGGACACTGAAGCTTTCTTT
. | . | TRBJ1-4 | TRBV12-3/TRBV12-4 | CASTQQGNEKLFF | TGTGCCAGCACCCAGCAGGGTAATGAAAAACTGTTTTTT
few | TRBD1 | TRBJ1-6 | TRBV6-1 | CASSPGQGQNSPLHF | TGTGCCAGCAGCCCGGGACAGGGGCAAAATTCACCCCTCCACTTT
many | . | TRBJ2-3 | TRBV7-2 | CASSAVTDTQYF | TGTGCCAGCTCTGCCGTAACAGATACGCAGTATTTT
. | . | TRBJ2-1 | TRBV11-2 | CASSRNPGPSYNEQFF | TGTGCCAGCAGCCGCAACCCGGGACCTTCCTACAATGAGCAGTTCTTC
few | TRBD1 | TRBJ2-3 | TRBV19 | CASSSPATGWGDTQYF | TGTGCCAGTAGTAGTCCTGCGACAGGGTGGGGAGATACGCAGTATTTT
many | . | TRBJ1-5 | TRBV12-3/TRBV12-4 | CASSLQMGNQPQHF | TGTGCCAGCAGTTTACAGATGGGCAATCAGCCCCAGCATTTT
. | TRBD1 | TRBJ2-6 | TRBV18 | CASSRGTGLTRYSGANVLTF | TGTGCCAGCTCACGGGGGACAGGACTAACCAGATACTCTGGGGCCAACGTCCTGACTTTC
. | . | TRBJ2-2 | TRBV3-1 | CASSQDGRDNTGELFF | TGTGCCAGCAGCCAAGATGGCAGGGATAACACCGGGGAGCTGTTTTTT
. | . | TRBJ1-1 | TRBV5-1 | CASSLAQYREEAFF | TGCGCCAGCAGCTTGGCCCAGTATAGAGAAGAAGCTTTCTTT
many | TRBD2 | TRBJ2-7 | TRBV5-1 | CASSERTSGVYEQYF | TGCGCCAGCAGCGAGCGGACTAGCGGGGTCTACGAGCAGTACTTC
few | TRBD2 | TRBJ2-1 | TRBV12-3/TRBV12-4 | CASSLTGGAQNEQFF | TGTGCCAGCAGTCTAACCGGGGGGGCCCAGAATGAGCAGTTCTTC
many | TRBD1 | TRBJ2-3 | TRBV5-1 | CASSIGQGTDTQYF | TGCGCCAGCAGCATCGGACAGGGCACAGATACGCAGTATTTT
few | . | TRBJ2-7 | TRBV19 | CASSMAGASYEQYF | TGTGCCAGTAGTATGGCAGGGGCTTCCTACGAGCAGTACTTC